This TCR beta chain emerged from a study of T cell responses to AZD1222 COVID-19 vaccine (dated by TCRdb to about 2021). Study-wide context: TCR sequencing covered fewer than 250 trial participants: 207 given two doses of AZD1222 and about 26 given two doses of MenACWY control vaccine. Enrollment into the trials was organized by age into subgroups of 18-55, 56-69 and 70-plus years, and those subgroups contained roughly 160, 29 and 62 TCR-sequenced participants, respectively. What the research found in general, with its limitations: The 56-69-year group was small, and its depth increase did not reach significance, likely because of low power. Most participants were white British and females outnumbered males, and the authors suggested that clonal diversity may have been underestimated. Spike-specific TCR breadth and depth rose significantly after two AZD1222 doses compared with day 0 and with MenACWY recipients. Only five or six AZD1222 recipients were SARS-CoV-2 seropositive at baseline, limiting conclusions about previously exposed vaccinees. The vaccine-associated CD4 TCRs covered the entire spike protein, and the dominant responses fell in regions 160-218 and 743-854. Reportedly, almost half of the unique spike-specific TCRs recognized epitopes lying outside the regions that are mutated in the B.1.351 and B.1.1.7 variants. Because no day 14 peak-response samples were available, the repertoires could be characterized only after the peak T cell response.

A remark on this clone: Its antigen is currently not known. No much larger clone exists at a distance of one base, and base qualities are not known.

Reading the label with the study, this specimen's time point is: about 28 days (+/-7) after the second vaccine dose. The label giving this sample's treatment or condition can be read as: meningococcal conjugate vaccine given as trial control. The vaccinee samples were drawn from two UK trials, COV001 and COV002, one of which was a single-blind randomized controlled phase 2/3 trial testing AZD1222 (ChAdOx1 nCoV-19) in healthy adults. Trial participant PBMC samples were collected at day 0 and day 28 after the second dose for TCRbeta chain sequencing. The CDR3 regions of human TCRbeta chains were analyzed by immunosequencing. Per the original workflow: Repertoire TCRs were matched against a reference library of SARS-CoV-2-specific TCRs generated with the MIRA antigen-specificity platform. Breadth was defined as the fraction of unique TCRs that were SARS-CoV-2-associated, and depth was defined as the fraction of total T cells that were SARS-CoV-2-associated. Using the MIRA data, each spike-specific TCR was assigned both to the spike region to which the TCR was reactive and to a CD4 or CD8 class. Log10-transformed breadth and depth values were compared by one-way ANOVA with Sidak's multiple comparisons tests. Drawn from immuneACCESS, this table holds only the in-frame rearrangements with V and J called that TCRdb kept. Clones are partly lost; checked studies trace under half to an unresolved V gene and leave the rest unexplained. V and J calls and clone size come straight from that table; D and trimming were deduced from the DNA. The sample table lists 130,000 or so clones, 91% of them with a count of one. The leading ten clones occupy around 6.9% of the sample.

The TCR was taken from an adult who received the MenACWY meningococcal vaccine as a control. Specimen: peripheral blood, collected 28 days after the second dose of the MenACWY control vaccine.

The nucleotide sequence reads as follows: TGTGCCACCAGTGATCCCGGGACAGGGTACAATGAGCAGTTCTTC. This sequence encodes CATSDPGTGYNEQFF. The sequence joins TRBV24-1 to TRBJ2-1, with TRBD1 matching 9 junction bases. Via the germline V gene, CDR1 is KGHDR and CDR2 SFDVKD. The CDR3 starts with the cysteine, ends with the phenylalanine, and has 15 residues. CDR3 DNA is the only sequence kept; it has 45 bases, read in frame from the first base. Trimming removed 3 bases from V and 4 bases from J; the gene matches leave 3 bases unexplained.